Each of the 10 T cell receptor beta chains below was sequenced from the same sample in a study of cytomegalovirus exposure and HLA in healthy donors (dated 2017 in TCRdb). Library preparation was by the immunoSEQ multiplex PCR assay. TCRdb's version of the immuneACCESS table is confined to in-frame rearrangements and falls short of the full clone set. An unresolved V gene accounts for under half of the shortfall where checked; the remainder is of unknown origin. A total of under 200,000 clones appear in this sample, roughly 82% of them only once. Of the sample, around 7% is held by the ten largest clones. Sample: PBMCs. These TCRs come from a man younger than 35 in good health and CMV-seropositive.

The V call is TRBV5-1, the J call TRBJ1-2, with 9 bases fitting TRBD1. V was clipped by 4 bases and J by 4 bases; unmatched bases: 5. CDR1 and CDR2 (germline): SGHRS, YFSETQ. The CDR3 is 14 amino acids. The DNA of the CDR3 is TGCGCCAGCAGCCCGGGACAGGGCTTCTATGGCTACACCTTC. This sequence encodes CASSPGQGFYGYTF.

This clone has a handful of counts. The chain couples TRBV18 to TRBJ1-1, with TRBD1 matching over 7 bases. CDR3 length: 14 residues. Trimming cost V 3 bases and J 4 bases; bases outside gene matches: 5. CDR1 KGHSH and CDR2 LQKENI come from the germline V gene. CDR3 DNA sequence: TGTGCCAGCTCACCGACAGGGTTTGGCACTGAAGCTTTCTTT. This sequence encodes CASSPTGFGTEAFF.

The V call is TRBV6-1, the J call TRBJ1-2, with a possible D match to TRBD1 (5 bases). There are 13 residues in the CDR3. The germline V gene encodes CDR1 MNHNS and CDR2 SASEGT. Trimming removed 7 bases at V and 9 bases at J, with 18 bases between. The CDR3 protein is CASTIDRSQSYTF. CDR3 sequence (DNA): TGTGCCAGCACCATTGACAGATCTCAGAGCTACACCTTC.

This clone occurred once. The V and J genes are TRBV27 and TRBJ1-5, with 9 bases identical to TRBD1. The CDR3 sequence is 17 residues long. Germline V lookup: CDR1 MNHEY, CDR2 SMNVEV (reference sequence). V shed 3 bases and J 2 bases; nucleotides not matched to a gene: 8. As DNA, the CDR3 is TGTGCCAGCAGTTTCCCCCGGGACAGGGTGCGCAATCAGCCCCAGCATTTT. Amino acids: CASSFPRDRVRNQPQHF.

This chain joins TRBV9 and TRBJ1-3, with D unresolved. CDR1 and CDR2 from the germline V gene are SGDLS and YYNGEE. This CDR3 contains 16 residues. Trimming cost V 4 bases and J 2 bases, with 16 bases left between them. The CDR3 here is CASSRHEGSAGNTIYF. The CDR3 DNA reads as TGTGCCAGCAGCCGCCACGAGGGATCCGCTGGAAACACCATATATTTT.

The genes are TRBV27 and TRBJ2-5; D not certain. V lost 4 bases and J 2 bases, leaving 2 bases between the germline ends. CDR3 length: 11 amino acids. Germline CDR1 is MNHEY and CDR2 is SMNVEV (reference sequence). The CDR3 loop reads CASSSQETQYF. The DNA of the CDR3 is TGTGCCAGCAGTTCTCAAGAGACCCAGTACTTC.

The chain couples TRBV2 to TRBJ2-1; the match to TRBD2 covers 11 bases. V was pared by 2 bases and J by 5 bases, with 2 bases of the junction left unmatched. There are 15 residues in the CDR3. Germline-derived CDR1 and CDR2 are SNHLY and FYNNEI. The CDR3 loop is CASSEKGLADNEQFF. CDR3 coding DNA: TGTGCCAGCAGTGAAAAGGGACTAGCGGACAATGAGCAGTTCTTC.

The genes are TRBV5-4 and TRBJ2-7, with 8 positions matching TRBD1. CDR1 and CDR2 from the germline V gene are SGHNT and YYREEE (reference sequence). The length of the CDR3 is 13 residues. V gave up 4 bases and J gave up 3 bases; unmatched junction bases: 3. The CDR3 bases are TGTGCCAGCAGCGGACAGGGTAACTACGAGCAGTACTTC. This codes for CASSGQGNYEQYF.

The CDR3 region is CAWSVFGGGNQPQHF. The CDR3 DNA sequence: TGTGCCTGGAGTGTTTTCGGGGGTGGCAATCAGCCCCAGCATTTT. The chain has TRBV30 and TRBJ1-5; possible D gene TRBD1, 5 bases. The CDR3 contains 15 residues. The V end lost 0 bases, the J end lost 2 bases, and 11 bases lay between the germline ends. Germline CDR1 GTSNPN, CDR2 SVGIG (reference sequence).

The CDR3 reads CASSAQGAKDEQFF. CDR3 in DNA: TGCGCCAGCAGCGCACAGGGCGCGAAGGATGAGCAGTTCTTC. The rearrangement joins TRBV5-1 to TRBJ2-1; possibly TRBD1 for D (6 bases). V was pared by 4 bases and J by 8 bases, with 16 bases between. CDR1 SGHRS and CDR2 YFSETQ come from the germline V gene. The CDR3 is 14 amino acids. Variable domain in full (rest from reference TRBV5-1 and TRBJ2-1): KAGVTQTPRYLIKTRGQQVTLSCSPISGHRSVSWYQQTPGQGLQFLFEYFSETQRNKGNFPGRFSGRQFSNSRSEMNVSTLELGDSALYLCASSAQGAKDEQFFGPGTRLTVL.